This entry lists 2 T cell receptor beta chains sequenced from one sample in a study of early T cells in non-severe SARS-CoV-2 infection. TCRdb re-called the 5' RACE reads with MiXCR, one entry per CDR3 protein. The sample includes about 100,000 distinct CDR3 sequences, around 14% seen only once; the top ten take about 2.3%. The sequencing sample was made of whole blood. These receptors were obtained from an adult who was a healthcare worker with PCR-confirmed SARS-CoV-2 infection or an uninfected control (not recorded which).

This clonotype was observed a few times. The rearrangement links TRBV6-6 to TRBJ1-1; no firm D call. CDR1 and CDR2 (germline): MNHNY, SVGAGI (reference sequence). The CDR3 is 17 amino acids. Trimming stripped 0 bases from V and 3 bases from J, with 17 bases between. This chain's CDR3 is CASSYSNRGGWDTEAFF. DNA for the CDR3: TGTGCCAGCAGTTACTCAAATCGAGGAGGGTGGGACACTGAAGCTTTCTTT.

The chain links TRBV28 to TRBJ2-7; D not certain. V dropped 8 bases and J dropped 7 bases, with 15 bases sitting between them. The CDR3 is 12 residues long. Germline assignment: CDR1 MDHEN and CDR2 SYDVKM. The chain's CDR3 is CASGDYVWEQYF. In nucleotides, the CDR3 is TGTGCCAGCGGGGATTATGTGTGGGAGCAGTACTTC.